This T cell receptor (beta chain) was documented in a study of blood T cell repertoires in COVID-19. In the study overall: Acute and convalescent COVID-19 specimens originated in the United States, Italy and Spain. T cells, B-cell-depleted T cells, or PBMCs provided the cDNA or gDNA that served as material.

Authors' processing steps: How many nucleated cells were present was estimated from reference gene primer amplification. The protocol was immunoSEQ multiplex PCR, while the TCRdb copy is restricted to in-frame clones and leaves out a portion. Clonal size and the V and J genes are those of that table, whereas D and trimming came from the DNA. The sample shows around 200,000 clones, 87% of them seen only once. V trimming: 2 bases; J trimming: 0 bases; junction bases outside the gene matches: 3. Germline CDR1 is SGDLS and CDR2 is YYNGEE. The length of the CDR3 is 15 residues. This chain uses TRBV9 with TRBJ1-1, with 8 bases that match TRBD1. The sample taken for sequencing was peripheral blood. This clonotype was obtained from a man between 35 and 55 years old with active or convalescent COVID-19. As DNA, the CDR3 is TGTGCCAGCAGCGTGGAGACAGGGGTGAACACTGAAGCTTTCTTT. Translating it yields CASSVETGVNTEAFF.